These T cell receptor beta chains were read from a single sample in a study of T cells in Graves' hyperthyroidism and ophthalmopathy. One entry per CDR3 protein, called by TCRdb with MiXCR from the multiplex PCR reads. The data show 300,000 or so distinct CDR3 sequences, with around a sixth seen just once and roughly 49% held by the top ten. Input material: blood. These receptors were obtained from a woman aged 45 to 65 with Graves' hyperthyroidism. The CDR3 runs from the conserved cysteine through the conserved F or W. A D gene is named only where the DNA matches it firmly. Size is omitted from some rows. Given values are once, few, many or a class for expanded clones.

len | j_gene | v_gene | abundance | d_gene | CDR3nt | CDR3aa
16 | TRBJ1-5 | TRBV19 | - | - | TGTGCCAGCAGTGACCCCTCGGGTGTCAGCAATCAGCCCCAGCATTTT | CASSDPSGVSNQPQHF
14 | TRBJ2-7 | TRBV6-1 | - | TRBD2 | TGTGCCAGCACCGGACTAGCGGGAGGCTACGAGCAGTACTTC | CASTGLAGGYEQYF
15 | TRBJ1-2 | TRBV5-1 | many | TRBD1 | TGCGCCAGCAGCTTGGAAGGACAGGAGGCCTATGGCTACACCTTC | CASSLEGQEAYGYTF
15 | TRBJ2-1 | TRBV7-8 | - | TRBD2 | TGTGCCAGCAGCTTCGGTGCGGGAGACGGTAATGAGCAGTTCTTC | CASSFGAGDGNEQFF
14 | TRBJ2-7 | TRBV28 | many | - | TGTGCCAGCAGTTTATTACAGGATGACTACGAGCAGTACTTC | CASSLLQDDYEQYF
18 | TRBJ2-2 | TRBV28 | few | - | TGTGCCAGCAGTATCCCTCTTGGGGGCCAGGGGACCACCGGGGAGCTGTTTTTT | CASSIPLGGQGTTGELFF
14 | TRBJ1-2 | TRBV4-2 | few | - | TGTGCCAGCAGCCACAGGGGAATTAACTATGGCTACACCTTC | CASSHRGINYGYTF
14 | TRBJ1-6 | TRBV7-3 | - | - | TGTGCCAGCAGCTTGGGGACCTCTGGGTCACCCCTCCACTTT | CASSLGTSGSPLHF
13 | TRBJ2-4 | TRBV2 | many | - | TGTGCCAGCACCTCGGTTCTCCCAGTCATTCAGTACTTC | CASTSVLPVIQYF
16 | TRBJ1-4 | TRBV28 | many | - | TGTGCCAGCAGTTTAAAGGCAGGGACTAATAATGAAAAACTGTTTTTT | CASSLKAGTNNEKLFF
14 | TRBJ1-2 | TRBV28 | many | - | TGTGCCAGCAGTTTAACGCGTACTAACTATGGCTACACCTTC | CASSLTRTNYGYTF